Here is one TCR beta chain with its context. Its antigen specificity is not known. No base quality information exists; no much larger clone differs at one position. TCRbeta CDR3 regions were amplified from genomic DNA by means of the immunoSEQ Assay, a bias-controlled multiplex PCR. In the paper's pipeline: The number of nucleated cells in each sample was estimated by amplification of reference gene primers within the assay. To quantify the absolute abundance of each unique TCRbeta CDR3 rearrangement, sequence reads were collapsed and filtered. For each sample, productive Simpson clonality was calculated as the square root of Simpson's diversity index across productive rearrangements. The clones in this table, taken by TCRdb from immuneACCESS, are in-frame only. Not every clone is retained; where verified, under half of the shortfall comes from an unresolved V gene, and the cause of the rest is unknown. V, J and clone size are taken as reported in that table, and D and trimming were inferred from the DNA itself. The sample includes just over 200,000 clones, with 86% observed a single time. The top ten constitute approximately 6.1% of the sample.

Collaborating institutions collected whole blood in K2EDTA tubes following their own protocols. For TCRbeta analysis, collaborator samples were shipped as frozen whole blood, as isolated PBMCs, or as DNA extracted from either sample type. This entry is derived from a study of blood T cell repertoires in COVID-19 (dated by TCRdb to about 2020). With regard to the full study: Collaborator samples came from the United States, Italy and Spain and covered acute and convalescent phases of COVID-19. The prospective study material was composed of cDNA or gDNA derived from T cells, B-cell-depleted T cells, or PBMCs. The repertoires were released in a freely available public database meant as a resource for research on the immune response to SARS-CoV-2. A de-identified subject ID, COVID-19 status, age in years and sex were almost always included in the sample metadata. The samples were drawn from two sources: the first 160 participants of the ongoing ImmuneRACE study, and 1,254 subjects contributed by 6 global collaborators. Where HLA class I and class II types were available, the types were taken from metadata supplied by the sample provider, not from assay-based typing. Subjects who had been exposed to COVID-19, were actively infected with it, or had recovered from it provided the deeply sampled blood TCRbeta repertoires that made up the dataset.

From the germline V gene (reference sequence), CDR1 is LGHDT and CDR2 is YNNKEL. The germline ends are 5 bases apart after V is trimmed by 1 base and J by 10 bases. Its CDR3 holds 12 amino acids, cysteine through phenylalanine. The retained sequence is limited to the CDR3, 36 bases, with the frame set at the first base. Beyond this particular receptor, the publication reports: How much clinical and demographic metadata was included differed by source and by participant, and the metadata was provided uncurated.

This receptor chain uses TRBV3-1 (or the pseudogene TRBV3-2) and TRBJ1-6, with the D gene call left open. The TCR originated in an elderly man with acute or convalescent COVID-19. Source material: peripheral blood. The CDR3 region has the sequence CASSQAGSPLHF. The nucleotide sequence reads as follows: TGTGCCAGCAGCCAAGCAGGCTCACCCCTCCACTTT.